This T cell receptor beta chain was sequenced during a study of T cell responses to AZD1222 COVID-19 vaccine. Overall study context: Second-dose intervals near 4 or 12 weeks were combined.

Comments on this clone: Its target is not known.

Study-level points and caveats: Donors were mostly white British, more females; clonal diversity possibly underestimated. It was only after the peak T cell response that any repertoires were sampled.

Clones were read by immunoSEQ multiplex PCR, and TCRdb kept only the in-frame ones, dropping some. There are around 140,000 clones in the sample; approximately 83% occur only once, and around 8.6% lies in the top ten. The CDR3 has 15 amino acids. V was cut by 6 bases and J by 3 bases, with 16 bases left in between. Germline CDR1 reads LNHDA; CDR2 reads SQIVND (reference sequence). The origin of this receptor is an adult in good health. The sample consisted of peripheral blood, taken on day 0 of AZD1222 vaccination. This chain links TRBV19 with TRBJ2-3, with TRBD2 as a possible D gene (6 bases). CDR3 in amino acids: CASSPAPGRTDTQYF. CDR3 nucleotide sequence: TGTGCCAGTAGCCCTGCCCCCGGGAGAACAGATACGCAGTATTTT.